These 16 T cell receptor beta chains were sequenced from one sample in a study of blood T cells in healthy people across ages. The second PCR ran about 6 to 12 cycles with a sample-barcoded 5' primer and J-beta primers. Each CDR3 protein gets one entry after TCRdb re-called the 5' RACE reads with MiXCR. The data show 1 million or so distinct CDR3 sequences, around 43% seen once. Sequencing input: blood. The receptors were sampled from a woman aged 55-69 years in good health.

This rearrangement joins TRBV15 to TRBJ2-1; a possible D gene is TRBD1 (6 bases). The last part of the DNA fits TRBJ2-7 better; the J call may be wrong. The length of the CDR3 is 15 residues. CDR1 and CDR2 from the germline V gene are LNHNV and YYDKDF (reference sequence). CDR3 coding DNA: TGTGCCACCAGCAGAGGCAGGGGTAGCTACAATGAGCAGTACTTC. It yields the protein CATSRGRGSYNEQYF.

This clonotype was picked up a small number of times. V gene TRBV10-3 combines with J gene TRBJ2-1; no firm D call. Germline V gives CDR1 ENHRY, CDR2 SYGVKD. The CDR3 spans 13 residues. V lost 0 bases, J lost 5 bases, and 5 bases lay in between. The CDR3 sequence: CAISESGDNEQFF. The CDR3 DNA follows: TGTGCCATCAGTGAGTCGGGCGACAATGAGCAGTTCTTC.

This chain joins TRBV7-9 and TRBJ2-7; D uncertain. Germline V gene lookup returns CDR1 SEHNR and CDR2 FQNEAQ (reference sequence). This CDR3 has 15 amino acids. The V gene lost 6 bases and the J gene lost 0 bases, with 15 bases spanning the gap. The CDR3 loop is CASSPVTTSSYEQYF. As DNA, the CDR3 is TGTGCCAGCAGTCCTGTAACTACCAGCTCCTACGAGCAGTACTTC.

This chain links TRBV3-1 with TRBJ1-3; D possibly corresponds to TRBD1 (5 bases). Trimming took 4 bases from V and 1 from J, leaving 14 bases between them. CDR3 length: 16 amino acids. Germline V gene data show CDR1 as LGHDT and CDR2 as YNNKEL (reference sequence). The CDR3 spells CASSLIGGASGNTIYF. In DNA, the CDR3 is TGTGCCAGCAGCCTTATTGGAGGGGCGTCTGGAAACACCATATATTTT.

The chain carries TRBV7-9 and TRBJ1-1, with a weak D call TRBD1 (5 bases). The CDR3 extends over 14 amino acids. Germline-derived CDR1 and CDR2 are SEHNR and FQNEAQ (reference sequence). V was clipped by 10 bases and J by 6 bases, with 21 bases between them. The CDR3 sequence: CATHPGFLVPEAFF. In DNA form, the CDR3 reads TGTGCCACCCATCCAGGGTTTCTGGTTCCTGAAGCTTTCTTT.

J is TRBJ2-1 and V is TRBV5-1; TRBD1 aligns across 8 bases. The CDR3 totals 14 residues. The V and J ends lost 4 bases and 6 bases, in that order; junction bases with no gene match: 6. Germline V CDR1 and CDR2: SGHRS, YFSETQ. The CDR3 sequence is CASSIRDRINEQFF. The DNA of the CDR3 is TGCGCCAGCAGCATACGGGACAGGATCAATGAGCAGTTCTTC.

The table lists this clonotype with a few counts. CDR3: CASTTTTSDEQFF. The CDR3 nucleotides read TGTGCCAGCACCACGACAACGTCCGATGAGCAGTTCTTC. The chain employs TRBV28 and TRBJ2-1; D is unresolved. The V gene's germline CDR1 is MDHEN and CDR2 SYDVKM. The CDR3 is 13 amino acids. V was clipped by 7 bases and J by 8 bases, with 15 bases between them.

This chain links TRBV27 with TRBJ2-7; either TRBD1 or TRBD2 may supply D (5 bases each). Looked up from germline, CDR1 is MNHEY and CDR2 is SMNVEV (reference sequence). V lost 9 bases and J lost 6, with 18 bases in between. The CDR3 totals 13 residues. The CDR3 DNA is TGTGCCAGTCAGGTCGGGGCCCTGGGCGAGCAGTACTTC. This codes for CASQVGALGEQYF.

This clonotype turned up a few times. V is TRBV13 and J is TRBJ2-1; D is possibly TRBD2 (7 bases). Germline values: CDR1 PRHDT, CDR2 FYEKMQ (reference sequence). The CDR3 extends over 16 amino acids. Trimming took 5 bases from V and 4 from J, leaving 18 bases between them. In DNA, the CDR3 is TGTGCCAGCAGCCCCCGCGGGGGCGGCCTTTACAATGAGCAGTTCTTC. The encoded protein is CASSPRGGGLYNEQFF.

This clonotype was seen only once. A much larger clonotype is one base distant, so this may be a read error. This chain connects TRBV20-1 to TRBJ2-5; 11 positions agree with TRBD1. The CDR3 has 14 amino acids. The V gene end was trimmed by 7 bases and the J gene end by 11 bases; junction bases not matched to a gene: 15. From germline, CDR1 is DFQATT and CDR2 SNEGSKA (reference sequence). The CDR3 sequence: CSGRRDRGRNEQYF. CDR3 DNA: TGCAGTGGGCGACGGGACAGGGGGAGGAATGAGCAGTACTTC.

The gene calls are TRBV3-1 and TRBJ2-5; D is perhaps TRBD1 (6 bases). From germline, CDR1 is LGHDT and CDR2 YNNKEL (reference sequence). CDR3 length: 16 amino acids. The V end lost 6 bases, the J end lost 0 bases, and 17 bases lay between the germline ends. CDR3 DNA: TGTGCCAGCAGTTCCCAACAGGGATGGGACCAAGAGACCCAGTACTTC. This encodes CASSSQQGWDQETQYF.

This rearrangement joins TRBV5-1 to TRBJ2-1; D is perhaps TRBD2 (6 bases). The V gene's germline CDR1 is SGHRS and CDR2 YFSETQ. V lost 6 bases, J lost 5 bases, and 12 bases lay in between. This CDR3 is 13 amino acids long. Here the CDR3 reads CASTNPSDNEQFF. In nucleotides, the CDR3 is TGCGCCAGCACGAATCCTAGCGACAATGAGCAGTTCTTC.

This chain uses TRBV20-1 with TRBJ2-1; 10 positions match TRBD2. The CDR3 has 19 amino acids. The V and J ends lost 1 base and 6 bases, in that order; junction bases with no gene match: 18. In germline, CDR1 is DFQATT, CDR2 SNEGSKA (reference sequence). The CDR3 is CSARADYQVSGRIRNEQFF. CDR3 bases: TGCAGTGCTAGAGCGGATTATCAGGTTAGCGGGAGGATTCGCAATGAGCAGTTCTTC.

V gene TRBV6-1 combines with J gene TRBJ2-5, with 7 positions matching TRBD2. This CDR3 region has 13 residues. V lost 6 bases and J lost 11; bases outside the gene matches: 12. Germline loops: CDR1 MNHNS, CDR2 SASEGT. The CDR3 coding sequence is TGTGCCAGCAGAGGGAGGGGTATTGGGGAGCAGTACTTC. It yields the protein CASRGRGIGEQYF.

J is TRBJ2-5 and V is TRBV28, with 7 bases matching TRBD1. Germline CDR1 is MDHEN and CDR2 is SYDVKM. J gave up 0 bases and V 7 bases, and 5 bases lay outside the gene matches. The CDR3 totals 14 residues. The CDR3 loop is CASTLTGDQETQYF. CDR3 in DNA: TGTGCCAGCACCTTAACAGGGGACCAAGAGACCCAGTACTTC.

This sequence joins TRBV12-3 or TRBV12-4 and TRBJ2-5; D not certain. V was cut by 3 bases and J by 2 bases, with 7 bases left in between. The CDR3 length is 13 residues. The CDR3 reads CASSLAKQETQYF. CDR3 nucleotides: TGTGCCAGCAGTTTGGCTAAGCAAGAGACCCAGTACTTC.